The T cell receptor delta chain under discussion was sequenced for a study of gamma-delta T cells after stem cell transplantation. TCRdb fed the RT-PCR reads into CATT to redo clone calling. The sample comprises 15,000 to 17,000 delta-chain clones, roughly 9.1% of which are singletons, and roughly 57% rests with the top ten. The CDR3 is made up of 18 amino acids. Per germline, CDR1 GEAIGNYY and CDR2 EKD. This clone was counted many times. A far larger clone differs by one base, so this is likely a read error. V is TRDV2 and J is TRDJ1; TRDD3 aligns across 10 bases. The source of this sequence is a human donor. It is not recorded whose cells these are; they may come from a transplant donor. The sequencing input was gamma-delta T cells. The DNA of the CDR3 is TGTGCCTATGACAGAGGGGGGGATACGCGATCTTACACCGATAAACTCATCTTT. Its translation: CAYDRGGDTRSYTDKLIF.